The sequence of this T cell receptor (beta chain) was determined in a study of vaccination effects on CD4 cells after COVID-19. Trimming took 3 bases from V and 3 from J; bases not matched to a gene: 6. The CDR3 covers 15 residues. Germline V lookup: CDR1 SGDLS, CDR2 YYNGEE. Antigen-specific CD4+ T cells were expanded with viral peptide pools in the ViraFEST assay before sequencing. Cells that had been cultured for nine to eleven days were the source of isolated CD4+ T cells. Vaccination of participants consisted of two doses of either the BNT162b2 or mRNA-1273 vaccine. The study found no prior SARS-CoV-2 infection in the vaccine recipients, who tested negative for nucleocapsid antibodies. Wells containing 1.5 million to 2 million PBMC each were cultured with around 9.1 IU/ml IL-2 and 8 to 10 ug/ml peptides. The authors replaced half the medium with IL-2 medium on days 3 and 7. This table comes from immunoSEQ multiplex PCR, and its TCRdb copy is limited to in-frame clones, with some not included. The top ten clones hold 1.5% to 1.8% of a sample with 65,000 to 75,000 clones, around 74% of them seen once.

About this clone itself: The antigen remains unidentified.

The sample consisted of CD4+ T cells from PBMCs cultured with HCoV-229E spike peptides, taken after COVID-19 vaccination. This chain uses TRBV9 with TRBJ1-5, with 7 bases lining up with TRBD1. The source of this sequence is a human donor who received a COVID-19 vaccine. The CDR3 here is CASSALDRDNQPQHF. CDR3 coding DNA: TGTGCCAGCAGCGCCCTCGACAGGGACAATCAGCCCCAGCATTTT.